A single sample gave rise to the 11 T cell receptor beta chains below, sequenced in a study of T cells after yellow fever vaccination. Using its own MiXCR run on the 5' RACE reads, TCRdb lists one record per CDR3 protein. Counted here are hundreds of thousands of distinct CDR3 sequences, 6.2% occurring once; the ten biggest clones make up over 14%. The source material was PBMCs, sampled 5 days after the yellow fever booster vaccination. Receptors were obtained from a man aged 25 to 40 who received the YFV17D yellow fever vaccine.

The V gene is TRBV18, the J gene TRBJ2-6; 9 bases map to TRBD1. The V segment lost 3 bases and the J segment 1 base; nucleotides outside the gene matches: 4. Germline V gene data show CDR1 as KGHSH and CDR2 as LQKENI. The CDR3 is 17 residues long. CDR3 region: CASSPGTGRSGANVLTF. Written as DNA, the CDR3 is TGTGCCAGCTCACCTGGGACAGGGAGATCTGGGGCCAACGTCCTGACTTTC.

This clonotype was found a few times. This sequence joins TRBV30 and TRBJ2-3, with a weak D call TRBD1 (6 bases). The CDR3 totals 15 residues. V was cut by 1 base and J by 2 bases, with 13 bases left in between. Germline-derived CDR1 and CDR2 are GTSNPN and SVGIG (reference sequence). The CDR3 bases are TGTGCCTGGAGTGCGGCCAGGGGCCCCACAGATACGCAGTATTTT. As protein: CAWSAARGPTDTQYF.

This clonotype has a count of ten or more. The V call is TRBV29-1, the J call TRBJ2-2; the D gene is possibly TRBD2 (6 bases). The CDR3 has 15 amino acids. Per the germline V gene, CDR1 is SQVTM and CDR2 is ANQGSEA. Trimming stripped 3 bases from V and 6 bases from J, with 17 bases between. The CDR3 loop is CSVETPLPGAGELFF. In DNA form, the CDR3 reads TGCAGCGTTGAGACCCCTCTTCCGGGGGCCGGGGAGCTGTTTTTT.

The table lists this clonotype with a few counts. J is TRBJ2-1 and V is TRBV21-1; TRBD1 is the table's D call and was not checked against the DNA. TRBV21-1 is a listed pseudogene. The CDR3 contains 17 residues. CDR3 loop: CASPCEGEGSSYNEQFF. The CDR3 DNA reads as TGTGCCAGCCCCTGCGAGGGAGAGGGCAGCTCCTACAATGAGCAGTTCTTC.

This clonotype was counted ten times or more. J is TRBJ1-1 and V is TRBV18; D call uncertain. Trimming took 5 bases from V and 1 from J, leaving 8 bases between them. Germline V lookup: CDR1 KGHSH, CDR2 LQKENI. The CDR3 is made up of 13 amino acids. The CDR3 protein is CASSSTQNTEAFF. The CDR3 DNA sequence: TGTGCCAGCTCATCCACGCAGAACACTGAAGCTTTCTTT.

J is TRBJ2-1 and V is TRBV10-2, with unresolved D. CDR3 length equals 13 residues. Germline V gene sequence: CDR1 WSHSY, CDR2 SAAADI. Trimming left V 4 bases short and J 12 bases short, with 16 bases between. In DNA, the CDR3 is TGCGCCAGCAGTGCGCAACTCTCCGGGTCGCAGTTCTTC. Its translation is CASSAQLSGSQFF.

V gene TRBV2 combines with J gene TRBJ2-1, with 7 bases aligning to TRBD1. Germline lookup yields CDR1 SNHLY and CDR2 FYNNEI. The V and J ends lost 8 bases and 0 bases, in that order; junction bases with no gene match: 7. This CDR3 has 15 residues. The CDR3 DNA sequence: TGTGCCAGCGGTCAACAGGGGAGCTCCTACAATGAGCAGTTCTTC. It yields the protein CASGQQGSSYNEQFF.

Many counts were recorded for this clonotype. This chain joins TRBV10-3 and TRBJ2-2; D gene unclear. Germline V gene sequence: CDR1 ENHRY, CDR2 SYGVKD. The V gene lost 8 bases and the J gene lost 5 bases, with 6 bases spanning the gap. This CDR3 comprises 11 residues. CDR3 residues: CAIARTGELFF. In DNA, the CDR3 is TGTGCCATCGCGCGGACCGGGGAGCTGTTTTTT.

V and J are TRBV7-2 and TRBJ2-3; no clear D. This CDR3 has 13 residues. In germline, CDR1 is SGHTA, CDR2 FQGNSA. The V end lost 3 bases, the J end lost 3 bases, and 7 bases lay between the germline ends. The CDR3 DNA follows: TGTGCCAGCAGCTTGGAGCTAACAGATACGCAGTATTTT. Translated: CASSLELTDTQYF.

In this sample, this clonotype turned up a few times. The V and J genes are TRBV12-3 or TRBV12-4 and TRBJ1-5, with 7 bases fitting TRBD1. Trimming at V came to 6 bases and at J to 4 bases, leaving 6 bases not matched to a gene. There are 14 residues in the CDR3. The CDR3 is CASRSQGSNQPQHF. The DNA of the CDR3 is TGTGCCAGCAGGTCACAGGGGTCAAATCAGCCCCAGCATTTT.

Only a few counts were recorded for this clonotype. V and J are TRBV5-1 and TRBJ2-3, with D hard to call. The CDR3 is 16 amino acids. CDR1 is SGHRS, CDR2 YFSETQ, per germline. Trimming shortened V by 6 bases and J by 4 bases, and 21 bases separated the two germline ends. The CDR3 is CASTLGFASQADTQYF. CDR3 DNA sequence: TGCGCCAGCACCCTCGGTTTTGCGTCTCAGGCAGATACGCAGTATTTT. The whole variable domain, filled in from reference TRBV5-1 and TRBJ2-3, reads KAGVTQTPRYLIKTRGQQVTLSCSPISGHRSVSWYQQTPGQGLQFLFEYFSETQRNKGNFPGRFSGRQFSNSRSEMNVSTLELGDSALYLCASTLGFASQADTQYFGPGTRLTVL.